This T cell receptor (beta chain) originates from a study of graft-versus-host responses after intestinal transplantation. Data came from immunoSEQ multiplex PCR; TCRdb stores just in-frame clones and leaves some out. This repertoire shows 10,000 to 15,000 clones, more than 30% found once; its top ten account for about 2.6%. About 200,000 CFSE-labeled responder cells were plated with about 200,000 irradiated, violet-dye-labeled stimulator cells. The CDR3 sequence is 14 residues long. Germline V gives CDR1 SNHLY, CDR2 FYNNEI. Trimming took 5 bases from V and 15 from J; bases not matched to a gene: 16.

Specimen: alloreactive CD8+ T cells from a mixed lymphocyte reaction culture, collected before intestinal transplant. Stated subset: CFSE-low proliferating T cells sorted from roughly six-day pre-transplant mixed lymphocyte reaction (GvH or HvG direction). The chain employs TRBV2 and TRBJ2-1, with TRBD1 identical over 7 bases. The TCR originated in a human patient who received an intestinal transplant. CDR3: CASSRQGPLGSWFF. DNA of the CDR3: TGTGCCAGCAGTCGACAGGGACCCTTGGGCTCTTGGTTCTTC.